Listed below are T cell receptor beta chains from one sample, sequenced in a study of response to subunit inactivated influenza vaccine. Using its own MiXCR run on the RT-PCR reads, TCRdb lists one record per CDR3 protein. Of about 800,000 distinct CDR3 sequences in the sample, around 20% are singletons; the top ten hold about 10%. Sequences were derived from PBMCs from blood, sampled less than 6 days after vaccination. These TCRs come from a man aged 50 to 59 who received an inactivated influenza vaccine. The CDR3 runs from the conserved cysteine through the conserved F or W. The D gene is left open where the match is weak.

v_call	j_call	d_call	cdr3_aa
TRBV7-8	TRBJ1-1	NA	CASSLPYTEAFF
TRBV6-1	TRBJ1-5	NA	CASSEREPHF
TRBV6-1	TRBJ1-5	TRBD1	CASNRDRGLGQPQHF
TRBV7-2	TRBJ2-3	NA	CASTSHSKDTQYF
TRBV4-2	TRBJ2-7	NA	CASSQELTSLSSYEQYF
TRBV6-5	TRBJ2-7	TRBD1	CASSYSWTGGYEQYF
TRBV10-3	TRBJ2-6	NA	CAIREGAEANVLTF
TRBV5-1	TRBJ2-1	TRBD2	CASSLLAGDSYNEQFF
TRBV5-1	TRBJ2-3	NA	CASSPVNAVTDTQYF
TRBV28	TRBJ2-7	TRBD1	CASTGDRGTYDQYF
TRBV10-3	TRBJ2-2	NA	CAISQGSAGELFF
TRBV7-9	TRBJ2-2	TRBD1	CASSLASGTGSGELFF
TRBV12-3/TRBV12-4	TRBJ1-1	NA	CASSSSVRVGTEAFF
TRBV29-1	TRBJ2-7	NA	CSVEDPGGSNYEQYF
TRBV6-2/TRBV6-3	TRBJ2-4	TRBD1	CASSSTGGSAKNIQYF
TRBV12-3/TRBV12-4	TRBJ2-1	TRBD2	CASSDPGLAIDEQFF
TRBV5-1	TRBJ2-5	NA	CASRGLSRGSQETQYF
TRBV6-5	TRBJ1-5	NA	CASSYSLVSASRSNQPQHF
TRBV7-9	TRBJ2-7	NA	CASTLGPSYEQYF
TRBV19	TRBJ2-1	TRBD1	CASSSGTGPTGEQFF
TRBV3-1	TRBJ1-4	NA	CASSRTGGRNEKLFF
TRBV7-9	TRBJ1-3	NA	CASSYYRETGNTIYF
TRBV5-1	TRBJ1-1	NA	CASREDGAEAFF
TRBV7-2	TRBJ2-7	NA	CASSSGRSMYF
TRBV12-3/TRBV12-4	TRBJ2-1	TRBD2	CASTLGLAGTEQFF
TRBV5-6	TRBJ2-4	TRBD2	CASSYYSGDKNIQYF
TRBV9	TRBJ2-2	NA	CASSENPTGELFF
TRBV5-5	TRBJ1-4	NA	CASSAGRQNEKLFF
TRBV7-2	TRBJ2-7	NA	CASSLADRLYEQYF
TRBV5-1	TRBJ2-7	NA	CASSRPGQPTYEQYF
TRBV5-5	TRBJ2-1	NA	CASGSWDLHNEQFF
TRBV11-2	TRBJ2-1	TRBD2	CASSLPTSGPYNEQFF
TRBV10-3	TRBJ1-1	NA	CAITPGQNTEAFF
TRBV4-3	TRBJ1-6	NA	CASSQERIPNSPLHF
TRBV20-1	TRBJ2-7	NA	CSARPIIGAFYEQYF
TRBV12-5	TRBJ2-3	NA	CASGSGSTDTQYF
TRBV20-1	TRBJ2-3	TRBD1	CSATGQERTDTQYF
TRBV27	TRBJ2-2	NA	CASSFASAGELFF
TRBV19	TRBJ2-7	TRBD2	CASSIATYARAGRYEQYF
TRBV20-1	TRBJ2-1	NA	CSARDFGVSSYNEQFF
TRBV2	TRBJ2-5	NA	CASTGDTETQYF
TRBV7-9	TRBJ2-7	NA	CASSLARDNYEQYF
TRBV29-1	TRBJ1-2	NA	CSVASRAQGTYGYTF
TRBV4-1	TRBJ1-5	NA	CASSQSQGGMNQPQHF
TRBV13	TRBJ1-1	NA	CASIGGDTEAFF
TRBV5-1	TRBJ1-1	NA	CASRQDSYTEAFF
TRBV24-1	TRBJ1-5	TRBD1	CATSDSGGSGNQPQHF
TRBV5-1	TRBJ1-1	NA	CASSGVPHGATEAFF
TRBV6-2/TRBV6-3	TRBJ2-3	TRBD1	CASSPRGQIGTDTQYF
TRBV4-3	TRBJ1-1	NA	CASSQDRLRPGTEAFF
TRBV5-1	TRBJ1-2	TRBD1	CASSRDRGDYTF
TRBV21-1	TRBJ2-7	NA	CASSSPGQGANEQYF
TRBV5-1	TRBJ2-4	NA	CASSPRTVSLAKNIQYF
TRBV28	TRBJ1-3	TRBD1	CASSPRQGGDTIYF
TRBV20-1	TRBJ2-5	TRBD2	CSAGWEGQETQYF